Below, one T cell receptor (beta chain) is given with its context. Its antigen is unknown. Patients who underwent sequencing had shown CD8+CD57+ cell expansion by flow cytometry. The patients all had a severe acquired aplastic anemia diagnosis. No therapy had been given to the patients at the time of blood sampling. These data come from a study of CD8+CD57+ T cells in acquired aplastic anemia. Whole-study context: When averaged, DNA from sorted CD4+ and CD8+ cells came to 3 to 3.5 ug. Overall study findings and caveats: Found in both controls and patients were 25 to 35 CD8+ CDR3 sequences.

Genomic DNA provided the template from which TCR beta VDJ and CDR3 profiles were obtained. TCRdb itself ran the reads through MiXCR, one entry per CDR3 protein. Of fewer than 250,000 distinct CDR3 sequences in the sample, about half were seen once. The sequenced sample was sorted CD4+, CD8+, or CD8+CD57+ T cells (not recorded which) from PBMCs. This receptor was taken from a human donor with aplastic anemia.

The CDR3 loop is CASRSGTGIFYGYTF. In DNA form, the CDR3 reads TGTGCCAGCAGATCCGGGACAGGGATCTTCTATGGCTACACCTTC. The chain uses TRBV2 and TRBJ1-2, with 9 positions matching TRBD1. Trimming at V came to 6 bases and at J to 4 bases, leaving 9 bases not matched to a gene. There are 15 residues in the CDR3. Germline V gene data show CDR1 as SNHLY and CDR2 as FYNNEI.